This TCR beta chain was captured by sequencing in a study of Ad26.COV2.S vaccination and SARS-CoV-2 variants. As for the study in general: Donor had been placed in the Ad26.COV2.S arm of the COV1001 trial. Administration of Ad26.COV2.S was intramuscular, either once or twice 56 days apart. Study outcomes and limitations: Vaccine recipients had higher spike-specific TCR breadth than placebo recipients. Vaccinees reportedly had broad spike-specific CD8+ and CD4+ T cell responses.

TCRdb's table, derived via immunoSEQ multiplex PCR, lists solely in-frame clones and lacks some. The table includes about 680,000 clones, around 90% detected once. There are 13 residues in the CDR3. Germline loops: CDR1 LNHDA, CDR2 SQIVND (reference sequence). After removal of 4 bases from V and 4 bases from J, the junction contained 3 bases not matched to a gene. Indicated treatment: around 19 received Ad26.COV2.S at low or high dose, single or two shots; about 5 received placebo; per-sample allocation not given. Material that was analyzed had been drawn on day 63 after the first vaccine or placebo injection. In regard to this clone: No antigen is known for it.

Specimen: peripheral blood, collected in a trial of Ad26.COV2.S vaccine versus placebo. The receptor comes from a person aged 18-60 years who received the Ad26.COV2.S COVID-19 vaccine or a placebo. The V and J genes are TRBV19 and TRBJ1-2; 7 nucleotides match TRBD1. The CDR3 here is CASSRTGRYGYTF. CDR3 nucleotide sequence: TGTGCCAGTAGTAGGACAGGCCGCTATGGCTACACCTTC.